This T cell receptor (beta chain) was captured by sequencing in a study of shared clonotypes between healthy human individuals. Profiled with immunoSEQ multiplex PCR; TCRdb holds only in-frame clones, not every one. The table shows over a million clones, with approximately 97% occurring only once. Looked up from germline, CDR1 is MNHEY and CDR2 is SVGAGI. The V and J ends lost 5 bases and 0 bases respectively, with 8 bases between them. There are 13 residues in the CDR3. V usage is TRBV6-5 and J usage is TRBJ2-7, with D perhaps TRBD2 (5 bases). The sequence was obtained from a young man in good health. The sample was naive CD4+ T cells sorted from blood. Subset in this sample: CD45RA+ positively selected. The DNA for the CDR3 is TGTGCCAGCAGTGGACTGTACTCCTACGAGCAGTACTTC. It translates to CASSGLYSYEQYF.